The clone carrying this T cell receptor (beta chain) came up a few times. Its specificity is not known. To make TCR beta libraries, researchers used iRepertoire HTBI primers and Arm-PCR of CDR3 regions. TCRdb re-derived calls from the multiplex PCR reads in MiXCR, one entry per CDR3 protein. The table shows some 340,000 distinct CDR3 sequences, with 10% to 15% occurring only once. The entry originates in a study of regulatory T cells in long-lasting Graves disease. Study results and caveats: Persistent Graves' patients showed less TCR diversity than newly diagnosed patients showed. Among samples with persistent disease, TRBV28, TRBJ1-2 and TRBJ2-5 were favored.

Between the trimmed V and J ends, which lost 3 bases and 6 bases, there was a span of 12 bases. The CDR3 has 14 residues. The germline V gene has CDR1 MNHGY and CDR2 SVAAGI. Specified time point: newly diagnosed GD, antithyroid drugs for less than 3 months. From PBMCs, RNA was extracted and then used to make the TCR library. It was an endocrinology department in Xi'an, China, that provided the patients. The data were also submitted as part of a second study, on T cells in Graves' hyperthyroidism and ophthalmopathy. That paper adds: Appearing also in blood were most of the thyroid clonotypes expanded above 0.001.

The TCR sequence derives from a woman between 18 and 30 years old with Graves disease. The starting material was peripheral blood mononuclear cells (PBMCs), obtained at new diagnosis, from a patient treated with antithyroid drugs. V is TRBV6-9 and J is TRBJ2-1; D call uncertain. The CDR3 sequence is CASSYSEASNEQFF. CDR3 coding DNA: TGTGCCAGCAGTTACTCAGAGGCATCCAATGAGCAGTTCTTC.